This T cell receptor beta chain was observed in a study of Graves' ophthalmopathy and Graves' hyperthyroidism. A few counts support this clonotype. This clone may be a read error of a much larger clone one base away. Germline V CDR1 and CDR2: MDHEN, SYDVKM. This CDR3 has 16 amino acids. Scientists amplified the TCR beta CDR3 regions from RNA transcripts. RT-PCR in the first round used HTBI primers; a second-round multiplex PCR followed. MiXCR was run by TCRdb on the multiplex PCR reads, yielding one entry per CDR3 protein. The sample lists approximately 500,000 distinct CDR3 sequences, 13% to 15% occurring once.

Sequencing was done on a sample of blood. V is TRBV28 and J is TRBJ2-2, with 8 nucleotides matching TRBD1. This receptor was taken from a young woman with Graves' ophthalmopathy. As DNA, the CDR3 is TGTGCCAGCAGTTTCCGCAGGGGGCTTAACACCGGGGAGCTGTGTTTT. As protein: CASSFRRGLNTGELCF.